The rows below give T cell receptor beta chains drawn from one sample of a study of human T cells and chemical hapten exposure. TCRdb redid the calling of the RACE reads with MiXCR, one entry per CDR3 protein. The sample yields some 400,000 distinct CDR3 sequences, approximately 5.1% seen once. The material was whole blood, obtained in connection with sensitization to the hapten diphenylcyclopropenone (DPC). The receptors were gathered from a woman in her fifties or sixties with alopecia areata. Some clones in this sample may be carry-over from other donors' samples. The CDR3 runs from the conserved cysteine through the conserved F or W. A D gene is named only where the DNA matches it firmly. Not all rows give a size; the values are once, few, many and, for expanded clones, a class.

V: TRBV20-1; D: NA; size: NA; J: TRBJ1-2; DNA: TGCAGTGCTAGAAAAACAACTGGCTACACCTTC; CDR3: CSARKTTGYTF
V: TRBV9; D: NA; size: few; J: TRBJ2-6; DNA: TGTGCCAGCAGCCCAGACCCCACTTCTGGGGCCAACGTCCTGACTTTC; CDR3: CASSPDPTSGANVLTF
V: TRBV27; D: NA; size: many; J: TRBJ2-1; DNA: TGTGCCAGCAGATGGGGACGAGGGCTGAGTGAGCAGTTCTTC; CDR3: CASRWGRGLSEQFF
V: TRBV6-2/TRBV6-3; D: NA; size: many; J: TRBJ2-3; DNA: TGTGCCAGCAGCCTCGGGAGCCCCACAGATACGCAGTATTTT; CDR3: CASSLGSPTDTQYF
V: TRBV10-3; D: TRBD1; size: many; J: TRBJ2-7; DNA: TGTGCCATCAATGCAGGGGGCTCCTACGAGCAGTACTTC; CDR3: CAINAGGSYEQYF
V: TRBV29-1; D: NA; size: many; J: TRBJ2-6; DNA: TGCAGCCTCTTCCCAGGGGTCGGGGCCAACGTCCTGACTTTC; CDR3: CSLFPGVGANVLTF
V: TRBV18; D: TRBD1; size: NA; J: TRBJ1-1; DNA: TGTGCCAGCTCAATGACAGGGGGGCGGACTGAAGCTTTCTTT; CDR3: CASSMTGGRTEAFF
V: TRBV20-1; D: NA; size: many; J: TRBJ1-5; DNA: TGCAGTGCTAGAGTGGGGCAGCCCCAGCATTTT; CDR3: CSARVGQPQHF
V: TRBV7-2; D: NA; size: many; J: TRBJ2-3; DNA: TGTGCCAGCAGCTTAACCAGGAACACAGATACGCAGTATTTT; CDR3: CASSLTRNTDTQYF
V: TRBV3-1; D: NA; size: many; J: TRBJ2-7; DNA: TGTGCCAGCAGCCAATCCACAGGGCCTGAGTACTTC; CDR3: CASSQSTGPEYF
V: TRBV20-1; D: NA; size: many; J: TRBJ1-5; DNA: TGCAGTGCTAGTAAGGGACTTTATAGCAATCAGCCCCAGCATTTT; CDR3: CSASKGLYSNQPQHF
V: TRBV9; D: TRBD1; size: few; J: TRBJ1-1; DNA: TGTGCCAGCAGCCCAGGGGGGAGCAGGGACACTGAAGCTTTCTTT; CDR3: CASSPGGSRDTEAFF
V: TRBV5-1; D: TRBD2; size: many; J: TRBJ2-1; DNA: TGCGCCAGCAGCCTCCGACTAGCGGGGGTTGTAAATGAGCAGTTCTTC; CDR3: CASSLRLAGVVNEQFF
V: TRBV11-2; D: TRBD2; size: many; J: TRBJ2-1; DNA: TGTGCCAGCAGCTTAGAAGCGGGGCGCTGGGATGAGCAGTTCTTC; CDR3: CASSLEAGRWDEQFF
V: TRBV27; D: NA; size: NA; J: TRBJ2-1; DNA: TGTGCCAGCAAGAACCGCGGTGAGCAGTTCTTC; CDR3: CASKNRGEQFF
V: TRBV6-5; D: NA; size: many; J: TRBJ1-1; DNA: TGTGCCAGCAGTTACTCTAAGACAGCACAGGAGGCTGAAGCTTTCTTT; CDR3: CASSYSKTAQEAEAFF
V: TRBV4-1; D: TRBD1; size: few; J: TRBJ1-1; DNA: TGCGCCAGCAGCCAGGGGGTACAGGGGGCAAGGGCTGAAGCTTTCTTT; CDR3: CASSQGVQGARAEAFF
V: TRBV5-6; D: TRBD2; size: few; J: TRBJ2-3; DNA: TGTGCCAGCATCCGAGCGGGAGGTAGAGATACGCAGTATTTT; CDR3: CASIRAGGRDTQYF
V: TRBV3-1; D: TRBD1; size: NA; J: TRBJ1-2; DNA: TGTGCCAGCAGCCAAGCTGACAGGGACTATGGCTACACCTTC; CDR3: CASSQADRDYGYTF
V: TRBV5-8; D: NA; size: NA; J: TRBJ1-1; DNA: TGTGCCAGCAGCCCATGGACGGCGGCAAGGAACACTGAAGCTTTCTTT; CDR3: CASSPWTAARNTEAFF
V: TRBV3-1; D: NA; size: many; J: TRBJ1-1; DNA: TGTGCCAGCAGCCAGCGCTGGGCCACTGAAGCTTTCTTT; CDR3: CASSQRWATEAFF
V: TRBV7-8; D: NA; size: few; J: TRBJ1-2; DNA: TGTGCCAGCAGCTTAGGGCAGGGAAGCCAGAACTATGGCTACACCTTC; CDR3: CASSLGQGSQNYGYTF
V: TRBV12-3/TRBV12-4; D: NA; size: many; J: TRBJ2-7; DNA: TGTGCCAGCAGTCCCGACGGCGTCTCCTACGAGCAGTACTTC; CDR3: CASSPDGVSYEQYF
V: TRBV7-9; D: NA; size: few; J: TRBJ2-3; DNA: TGTGCCAGCAGCTCCCATAGAGAGGGAGTAGATACGCAGTATTTT; CDR3: CASSSHREGVDTQYF
V: TRBV27; D: TRBD1; size: many; J: TRBJ2-2; DNA: TGTGCCAGCAGTTTCGCCAGGGGGACCGGGGAGCTGTTTTTT; CDR3: CASSFARGTGELFF
V: TRBV20-1; D: TRBD1; size: few; J: TRBJ2-7; DNA: TGCAGTGCTAGACTCCACCGGACAGGTCTTGGCGAGCAGTACTTC; CDR3: CSARLHRTGLGEQYF
V: TRBV5-5; D: TRBD1; size: many; J: TRBJ2-7; DNA: TGTGCCAGCAGCTGGACAGGGGGGGCCTACGAGCAGTACTTC; CDR3: CASSWTGGAYEQYF
V: TRBV6-1; D: TRBD2; size: many; J: TRBJ2-3; DNA: TGTGCCAGCAGGGGGGGACTAACGTTCGCTGATACGCAGTATTTT; CDR3: CASRGGLTFADTQYF
V: TRBV7-2; D: TRBD2; size: many; J: TRBJ2-3; DNA: TGTGCCAGCAGCGCATCTAGCGGGAGGCCCCCGGTGACAGATACGCAGTATTTT; CDR3: CASSASSGRPPVTDTQYF
V: TRBV20-1; D: NA; size: few; J: TRBJ2-1; DNA: TGCAGTGCTAGAGGAGTCAGGGGAGTTCCCCACAATGAGCAGTTCTTC; CDR3: CSARGVRGVPHNEQFF
V: TRBV29-1; D: NA; size: many; J: TRBJ2-3; DNA: TGCAGCGTTGACCGAGATACGCAGTATTTT; CDR3: CSVDRDTQYF
V: TRBV28; D: TRBD2; size: few; J: TRBJ2-1; DNA: TGTGCCAGCTCCCAAAGACTAGCGGGAGTCGAGCAGTTCTTC; CDR3: CASSQRLAGVEQFF